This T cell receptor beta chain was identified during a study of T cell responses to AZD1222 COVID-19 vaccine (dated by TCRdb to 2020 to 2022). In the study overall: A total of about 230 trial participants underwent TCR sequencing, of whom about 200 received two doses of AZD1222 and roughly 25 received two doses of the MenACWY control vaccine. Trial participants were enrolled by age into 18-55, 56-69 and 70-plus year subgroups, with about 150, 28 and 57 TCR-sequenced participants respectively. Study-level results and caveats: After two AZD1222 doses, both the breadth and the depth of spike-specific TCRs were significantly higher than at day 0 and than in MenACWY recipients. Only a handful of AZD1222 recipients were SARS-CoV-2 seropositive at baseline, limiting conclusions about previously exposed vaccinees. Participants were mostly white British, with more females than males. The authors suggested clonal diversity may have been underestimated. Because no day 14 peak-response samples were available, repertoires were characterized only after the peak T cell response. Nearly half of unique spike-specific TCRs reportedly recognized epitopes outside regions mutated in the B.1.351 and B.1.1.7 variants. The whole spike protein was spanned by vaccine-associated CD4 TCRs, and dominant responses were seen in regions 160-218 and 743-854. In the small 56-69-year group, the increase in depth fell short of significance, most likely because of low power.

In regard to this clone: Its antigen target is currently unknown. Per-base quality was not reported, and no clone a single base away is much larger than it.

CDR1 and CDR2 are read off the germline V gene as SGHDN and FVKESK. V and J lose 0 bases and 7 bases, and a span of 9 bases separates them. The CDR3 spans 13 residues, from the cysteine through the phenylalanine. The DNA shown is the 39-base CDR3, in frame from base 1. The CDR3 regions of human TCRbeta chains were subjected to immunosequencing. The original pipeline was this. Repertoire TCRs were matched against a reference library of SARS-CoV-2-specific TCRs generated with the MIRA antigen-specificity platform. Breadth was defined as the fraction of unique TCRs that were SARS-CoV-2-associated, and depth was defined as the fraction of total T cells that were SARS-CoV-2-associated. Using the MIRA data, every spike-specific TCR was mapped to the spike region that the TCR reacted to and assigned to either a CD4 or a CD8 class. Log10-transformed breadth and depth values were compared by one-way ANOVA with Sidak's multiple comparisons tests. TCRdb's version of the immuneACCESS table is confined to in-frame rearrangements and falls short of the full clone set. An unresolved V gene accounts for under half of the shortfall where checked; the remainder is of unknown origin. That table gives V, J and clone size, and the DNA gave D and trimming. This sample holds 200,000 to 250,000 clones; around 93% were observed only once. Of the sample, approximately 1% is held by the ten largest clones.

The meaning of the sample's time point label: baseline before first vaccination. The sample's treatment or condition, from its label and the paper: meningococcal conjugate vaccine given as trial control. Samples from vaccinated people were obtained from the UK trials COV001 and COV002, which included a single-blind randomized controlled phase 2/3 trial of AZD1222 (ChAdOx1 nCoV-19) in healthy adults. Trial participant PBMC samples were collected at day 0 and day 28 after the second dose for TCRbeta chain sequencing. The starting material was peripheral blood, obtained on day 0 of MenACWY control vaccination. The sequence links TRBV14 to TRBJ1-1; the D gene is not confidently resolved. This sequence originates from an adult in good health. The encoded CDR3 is CASSQDLRSEAFF. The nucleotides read TGTGCCAGCAGCCAAGATTTGAGGAGTGAAGCTTTCTTT.